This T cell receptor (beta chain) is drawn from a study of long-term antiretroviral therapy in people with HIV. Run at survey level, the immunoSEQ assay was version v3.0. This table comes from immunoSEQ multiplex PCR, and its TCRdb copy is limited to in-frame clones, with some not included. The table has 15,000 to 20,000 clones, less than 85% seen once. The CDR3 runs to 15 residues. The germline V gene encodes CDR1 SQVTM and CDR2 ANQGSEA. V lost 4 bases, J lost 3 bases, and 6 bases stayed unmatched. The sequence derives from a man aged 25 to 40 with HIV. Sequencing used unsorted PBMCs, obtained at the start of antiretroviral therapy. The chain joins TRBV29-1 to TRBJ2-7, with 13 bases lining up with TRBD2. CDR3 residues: CSVGTSGRWGYEQYF. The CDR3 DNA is TGCAGCGTTGGGACTAGCGGGAGATGGGGCTACGAGCAGTACTTC.